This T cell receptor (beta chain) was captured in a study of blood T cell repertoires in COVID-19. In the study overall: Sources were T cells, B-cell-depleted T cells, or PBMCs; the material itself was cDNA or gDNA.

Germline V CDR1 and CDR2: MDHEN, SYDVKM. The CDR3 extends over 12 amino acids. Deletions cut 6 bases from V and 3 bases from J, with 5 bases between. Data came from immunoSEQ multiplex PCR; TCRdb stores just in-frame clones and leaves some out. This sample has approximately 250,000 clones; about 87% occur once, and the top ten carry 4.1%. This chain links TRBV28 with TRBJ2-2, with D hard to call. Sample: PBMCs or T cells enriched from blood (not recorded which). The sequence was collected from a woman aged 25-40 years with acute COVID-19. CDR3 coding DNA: TGTGCCAGCAGATCGTACACCGGGGAGCTGTTTTTT. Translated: CASRSYTGELFF.